These 25 T cell receptor beta chains were sequenced from one sample in a study of blood T cell repertoires in COVID-19 (dated by TCRdb to the early 2020s). The method behind the library was the immunoSEQ multiplex PCR assay. Held by TCRdb, this immuneACCESS table contains in-frame sequences only and omits some clones. Under half of the omission traces to an unresolved V gene where checked; the cause of the rest is unknown. Present in this sample are about 240,000 clones, 86% of which were seen just once. The ten largest clones add up to roughly an eighth of the sample. Sample: peripheral blood. The receptors come from a man older than 75 with acute or convalescent COVID-19.

With regard to this clone: The sample carries other DNA sequences with the same CDR3. This chain joins TRBV11-3 and TRBJ1-1; no clear D gene. Trimming removed 3 bases at V and 1 base at J, with 6 bases between. The length of the CDR3 is 13 residues. Per germline, CDR1 SGHNT and CDR2 YENEEA. CDR3: CASSLRWNTEAFF. Written as DNA, the CDR3 is TGTGCCAGCAGCTTGAGATGGAACACTGAAGCTTTCTTT.

This clone was detected once. The chain couples TRBV27 to TRBJ2-1, with D unclear. Per germline, CDR1 MNHEY and CDR2 SMNVEV (reference sequence). The V gene lost 0 bases and the J gene lost 5 bases, with 5 bases spanning the gap. The CDR3 covers 13 residues. The CDR3 region is CASSLSRNNEQFF. CDR3 bases: TGTGCCAGCAGTTTATCCAGGAACAATGAGCAGTTCTTC.

The chain combines TRBV7-9 with TRBJ2-1; TRBD2 might be the D (5 bases). Germline CDR1 reads SEHNR; CDR2 reads FQNEAQ (reference sequence). This CDR3 comprises 15 residues. V dropped 11 bases and J dropped 5 bases, with 22 bases sitting between them. The CDR3 DNA follows: TGTGCCCGTCCGGCACGGCCACTAGATAACAATGAGCAGTTCTTC. Translated, it gives CARPARPLDNNEQFF.

This clone has only one observation. The chain uses TRBV7-2 and TRBJ1-4, with 9 bases aligning to TRBD1. CDR3 length: 14 amino acids. Germline CDR1 SGHTA, CDR2 FQGNSA. V dropped 5 bases and J dropped 8; count of bases not matched to a gene: 6. The CDR3 DNA is TGTGCCAGCAGCGTACAGGGGGCAGGCGAAAAACTGTTTTTT. This sequence encodes CASSVQGAGEKLFF. Based on the CDR3 plus reference TRBV7-2 and TRBJ1-4, the full variable domain is GAGVSQSPSNKVTEKGKDVELRCDPISGHTALYWYRQSLGQGLEFLIYFQGNSAPDKSGLPSDRFSAERTGGSVSTLTIQRTQQEDSAVYLCASSVQGAGEKLFFGSGTQLSVL.

This chain connects TRBV19 to TRBJ1-1; TRBD1 might be the D (5 bases). V was shortened by 6 bases and J by 3 bases, with 14 bases between the two germline ends. CDR1 is LNHDA, CDR2 SQIVND, per germline (reference sequence). The CDR3 runs to 14 residues. The chain's CDR3 is CASRQVQGDTEAFF. The DNA for the CDR3 is TGTGCCAGTAGGCAGGTCCAAGGGGACACTGAAGCTTTCTTT.

The count of this clone is one. This chain joins TRBV4-1 and TRBJ2-3; tentative D call: TRBD1 (5 bases). CDR1 and CDR2 from the germline V gene are MGHRA and YSYEKL. The germline V and J ends were trimmed by 4 bases and 0 bases, with 14 bases remaining between them. The CDR3 covers 16 residues. CDR3 region: CASSLGRVSSTDTQYF. The CDR3 nucleotides are TGCGCCAGCAGCCTCGGCAGGGTATCTAGCACAGATACGCAGTATTTT.

This sequence joins TRBV19 and TRBJ2-7, with a weak D call TRBD2 (6 bases). V lost 6 bases to trimming and J lost 1 base, with 16 bases between them. The CDR3 has 15 residues. From germline, CDR1 is LNHDA and CDR2 SQIVND (reference sequence). CDR3 in amino acids: CASRLGGLPSYEQYF. In nucleotides, the CDR3 is TGTGCCAGTAGGCTGGGGGGACTCCCTTCCTACGAGCAGTACTTC.

This chain uses TRBV12-3 or TRBV12-4 with TRBJ1-2, with D unresolved. The CDR3 runs 13 residues. V lost 6 bases and J 1 base, leaving 9 bases between the germline ends. This chain's CDR3 is CASRAAVNYGYTF. In nucleotides, the CDR3 is TGTGCCAGCAGAGCCGCGGTTAACTATGGCTACACCTTC.

The V gene is TRBV4-2, the J gene TRBJ1-4; D is unresolved. The germline V gene encodes CDR1 LGHNA and CDR2 YNFKEQ. The CDR3 sequence is 15 residues long. V was clipped by 4 bases and J by 0 bases, with 9 bases between them. Here the CDR3 DNA reads TGTGCCAGCAGCCCCGGCGGGACAACTAATGAAAAACTGTTTTTT. Translated, it gives CASSPGGTTNEKLFF.

The rearrangement uses TRBV19 and TRBJ1-1, with no clear D. This CDR3 contains 14 residues. Germline V lookup: CDR1 LNHDA, CDR2 SQIVND (reference sequence). The germline V and J ends were trimmed by 8 bases and 2 bases, with 15 bases remaining between them. In DNA, the CDR3 is TGTGCCAGTTCCTTGCGGGAACCTAACACTGAAGCTTTCTTT. This translates into CASSLREPNTEAFF.

CDR3 sequence (DNA): TGTGCCAGCAGCCTTAACACTGAAGCTTTCTTT. Its translation is CASSLNTEAFF. The V and J genes are TRBV5-4 and TRBJ1-1, with D unclear. Trimming took off 4 bases at V and 2 bases at J, with 3 bases between the two ends. The CDR3 loop spans 11 amino acids. Germline V lookup: CDR1 SGHNT, CDR2 YYREEE (reference sequence).

The rearrangement uses TRBV9 and TRBJ2-3, with D possibly matching TRBD1 (5 bases). The CDR3 length is 14 residues. Trimming cost V 0 bases and J 3 bases, with 8 bases left between them. The germline CDR1 and CDR2 sequences are SGDLS and YYNGEE. CDR3 DNA sequence: TGTGCCAGCAGCGTAGACAGGCGAACAGATACGCAGTATTTT. Protein sequence: CASSVDRRTDTQYF. The full variable domain, with the rest looked up from reference TRBV9 and TRBJ2-3, is DSGVTQTPKHLITATGQRVTLRCSPRSGDLSVYWYQQSLDQGLQFLIQYYNGEERAKGNILERFSAQQFPDLHSELNLSSLELGDSALYFCASSVDRRTDTQYFGPGTRLTVL.

This clone was counted a few times. The J gene is TRBJ2-7, the V gene TRBV11-3; 11 bases agree with TRBD1. CDR1 is SGHNT, CDR2 YENEEA, per germline. Trimming at V came to 3 bases and at J to 5 bases, leaving 3 bases not matched to a gene. There are 14 residues in the CDR3. Written as DNA, the CDR3 is TGTGCCAGCAGCTTGGGGACAGGGGGGCACGAGCAGTACTTC. Amino acid sequence: CASSLGTGGHEQYF. Filled out from reference TRBV11-3 and TRBJ2-7, the complete variable domain reads EAGVVQSPRYKIIEKKQPVAFWCNPISGHNTLYWYLQNLGQGPELLIRYENEEAVDDSQLPKDRFSAERLKGVDSTLKIQPAELGDSAVYLCASSLGTGGHEQYFGPGTRLTVT.

The V gene is TRBV19, the J gene TRBJ2-2; D may be TRBD2 (5 bases). Deletions cut 9 bases from V and 2 bases from J, with 16 bases between. This CDR3 spans 15 amino acids. Germline CDR1 is LNHDA and CDR2 is SQIVND (reference sequence). CDR3 bases: TGTGCCAGCTCAATTTTGAGGGATAACACCGGGGAGCTGTTTTTT. Translated: CASSILRDNTGELFF.

The chain recombines TRBV7-9 with TRBJ2-2; tentatively, D is TRBD1 (7 bases). There are 19 residues in the CDR3. Per germline, CDR1 SEHNR and CDR2 FQNEAQ (reference sequence). Trimming left V 5 bases short and J 6 bases short, with 28 bases between. Here the CDR3 reads CASSPTRQGLPRGSGELFF. The DNA for the CDR3 is TGTGCCAGCAGCCCAACGAGACAGGGACTCCCAAGGGGTTCCGGGGAGCTGTTTTTT.

To note about this clone: The identical CDR3 is also encoded by other nucleotide sequences in the sample. This chain joins TRBV10-3 and TRBJ1-6; D is unclear. The CDR3 runs 13 residues. Germline CDR1 reads ENHRY; CDR2 reads SYGVKD. Trimming removed 0 bases from V and 8 bases from J, with 5 bases in between. CDR3 sequence reads: CAISESEDSPLHF. The CDR3, as DNA: TGTGCCATCAGTGAGTCGGAGGATTCACCCCTCCACTTT.

This chain joins TRBV19 and TRBJ1-2, with 9 bases aligning to TRBD1. The CDR3 totals 13 residues. Per germline, CDR1 LNHDA and CDR2 SQIVND (reference sequence). Trimming at V came to 6 bases and at J to 6 bases, leaving 5 bases not matched to a gene. CDR3 loop: CASRSGQGNGYTF. The DNA of the CDR3 is TGTGCCAGTAGATCAGGACAGGGGAATGGCTACACCTTC.

For the CDR3, the DNA is TGTGCCGCAGGGCTAGCGGGATTGTCCGAGCAGTACTTC. Protein product: CAAGLAGLSEQYF. The chain links TRBV3-1 (or the pseudogene TRBV3-2) to TRBJ2-7; the match to TRBD2 covers 9 bases. After removal of 11 bases from V and 6 bases from J, the junction contained 11 bases not matched to a gene. There are 13 residues in the CDR3. Germline V gene lookup returns CDR1 LGHDT and CDR2 YNNKEL (reference sequence).

The CDR3 loop reads CASSDSPSGTATYEQYF. The CDR3 bases are TGTGCCAGCAGTGATTCCCCCTCCGGGACAGCTACCTACGAGCAGTACTTC. This chain joins TRBV2 and TRBJ2-7; 7 nucleotides match TRBD1. This CDR3 has 17 residues. With 3 bases clipped from V and 2 bases from J, the junction kept 13 bases outside the gene matches. The germline gives CDR1 SNHLY, CDR2 FYNNEI. Looking up the rest from reference TRBV2 and TRBJ2-7 gives the full variable domain: EPEVTQTPSHQVTQMGQEVILRCVPISNHLYFYWYRQILGQKVEFLVSFYNNEISEKSEIFDDQFSVERPDGSNFTLKIRSTKLEDSAMYFCASSDSPSGTATYEQYFGPGTRLTVT.

V is TRBV7-6 and J is TRBJ2-1; tentative D call: TRBD2 (8 bases). Germline CDR1 SGHVS, CDR2 FNYEAQ. This CDR3 has 17 amino acids. Deletions cut 7 bases from V and 7 bases from J, with 26 bases between. CDR3 bases: TGTGCCAGCACCGAAGGGGGCGGGAGGCTGGTGGGGAATGAGCAGTTCTTC. It translates to CASTEGGGRLVGNEQFF.

The chain combines TRBV12-5 with TRBJ2-2; a weak D match, TRBD2 (6 bases). V lost 6 bases to trimming and J lost 3 bases, with 14 bases between them. Germline-derived CDR1 and CDR2 are LGHNT and FRNRAP. This CDR3 is built from 15 residues. The CDR3 coding sequence is TGTGCTAGTGGGCCCGGGACTGACTACACCGGGGAGCTGTTTTTT. Protein product: CASGPGTDYTGELFF.

The chain joins TRBV10-3 to TRBJ2-1; TRBD2 matches 8 bases. The CDR3 contains 14 residues. The J segment lost 4 bases and the V segment lost 3 bases, leaving 2 bases of the junction unmatched. Germline CDR1 is ENHRY and CDR2 is SYGVKD. The CDR3 spells CAISELAEYNEQFF. Written as DNA, the CDR3 is TGTGCCATCAGTGAACTAGCGGAGTACAATGAGCAGTTCTTC.

The V and J genes are TRBV3-1 (or the pseudogene TRBV3-2) and TRBJ1-2; D remains ambiguous. From germline, CDR1 is LGHDT and CDR2 YNNKEL (reference sequence). This CDR3 has 13 amino acids. Trimming pared 2 bases from V and 8 bases from J, leaving 12 bases between. CDR3 DNA sequence: TGTGCCAGCAGCCAACACGGACTGGGGGGCTACACCTTC. Translating gives CASSQHGLGGYTF.

This rearrangement joins TRBV4-2 to TRBJ1-4; unclear D gene. V shed 0 bases and J shed 8 bases, with 19 bases lying between them. The CDR3 consists of 17 residues. Germline values: CDR1 LGHNA, CDR2 YNFKEQ. CDR3 amino acids: CASSQEHFRGGGEKLFF. The CDR3 DNA follows: TGTGCCAGCAGCCAAGAGCATTTCCGGGGAGGAGGGGAAAAACTGTTTTTT.

V gene TRBV19 combines with J gene TRBJ2-5; possibly TRBD1 for D (6 bases). This CDR3 has 16 amino acids. Germline-derived CDR1 and CDR2 are LNHDA and SQIVND (reference sequence). Trimming left V 6 bases short and J 2 bases short, with 19 bases between. Here the CDR3 reads CASSYGGRGRQETQYF. CDR3 sequence (DNA): TGTGCCAGTAGCTATGGGGGCAGGGGAAGGCAAGAGACCCAGTACTTC.